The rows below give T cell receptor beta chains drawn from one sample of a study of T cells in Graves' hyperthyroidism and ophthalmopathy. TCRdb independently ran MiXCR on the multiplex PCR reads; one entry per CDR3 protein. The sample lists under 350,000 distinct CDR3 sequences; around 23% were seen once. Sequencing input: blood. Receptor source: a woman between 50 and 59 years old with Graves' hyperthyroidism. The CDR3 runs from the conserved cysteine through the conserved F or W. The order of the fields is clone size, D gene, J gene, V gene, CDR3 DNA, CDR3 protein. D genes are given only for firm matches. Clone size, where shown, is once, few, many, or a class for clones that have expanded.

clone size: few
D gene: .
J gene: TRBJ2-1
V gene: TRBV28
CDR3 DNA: TGTGCCAGCAGGCCCGCCGGGACAAGATCCTACAATGAGCAGTTCTTC
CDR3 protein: CASRPAGTRSYNEQFF

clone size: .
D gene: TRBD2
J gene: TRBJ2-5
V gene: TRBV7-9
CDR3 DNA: TGTGCCAGCAGCGAAAAGGGGACTAGCGGGAGAAAGTACCAAGAGACCCAGTACTTC
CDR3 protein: CASSEKGTSGRKYQETQYF

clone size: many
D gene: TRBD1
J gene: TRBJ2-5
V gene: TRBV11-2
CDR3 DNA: TGTGCCAGCAGCTCGCGAGCTACAGGGGACGAGACCCAGTACTTC
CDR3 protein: CASSSRATGDETQYF

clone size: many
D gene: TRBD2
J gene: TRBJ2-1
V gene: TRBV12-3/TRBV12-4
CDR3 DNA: TGTGCCAGCAGTGCGGGACTAGCGGGAGGGCCGAACGAGCAGTTCTTC
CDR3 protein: CASSAGLAGGPNEQFF

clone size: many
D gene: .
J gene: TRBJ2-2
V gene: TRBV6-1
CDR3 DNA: TGTGCCATCAGATCAGTTCCCGGGGAGCTGTTTTTT
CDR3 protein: CAIRSVPGELFF

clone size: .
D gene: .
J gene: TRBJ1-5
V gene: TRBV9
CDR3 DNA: TGTGCCAGCAGCGGCGGCAGTGGGTATCAGCCCCAGCATTTT
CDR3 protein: CASSGGSGYQPQHF

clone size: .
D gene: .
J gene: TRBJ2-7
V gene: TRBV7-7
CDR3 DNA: TGTGCTAGCAGCTTTGAGGTTTTCAGGGCCACCTACGAGCAGTACTTC
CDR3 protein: CASSFEVFRATYEQYF

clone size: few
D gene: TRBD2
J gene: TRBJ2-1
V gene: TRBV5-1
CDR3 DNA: TGCGCCAGCAGCTTGGGTCCCCCACTAGCGGGGGGGGGGAATGAGCAGTTCTTC
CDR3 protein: CASSLGPPLAGGGNEQFF

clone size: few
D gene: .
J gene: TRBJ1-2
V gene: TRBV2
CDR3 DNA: TGTGCCAGCAGTGGACGGACGGAAGCTAACTATGGCTACACCTTC
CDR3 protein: CASSGRTEANYGYTF

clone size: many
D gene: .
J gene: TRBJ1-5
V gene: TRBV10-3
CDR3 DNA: TGTGCCATCAGTGACCCAAAAGTGGGAGGGACGCAGCCCCAGCATTTT
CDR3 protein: CAISDPKVGGTQPQHF

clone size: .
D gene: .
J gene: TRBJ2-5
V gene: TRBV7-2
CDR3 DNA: TGTGCCAGCAGCTTAGAGTTTTACCAAGAGACCCAGTACTTC
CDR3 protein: CASSLEFYQETQYF

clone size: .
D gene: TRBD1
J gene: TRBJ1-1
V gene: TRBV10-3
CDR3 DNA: TGTGCCATCAGTCGACAGGGGGCCGACACTGAAGCTTTCTTT
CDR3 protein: CAISRQGADTEAFF

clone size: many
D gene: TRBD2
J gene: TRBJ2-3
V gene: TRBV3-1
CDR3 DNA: TGTGCCAGCAGCCAAGTAGCGGGGGGTACGCAGTATTTT
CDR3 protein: CASSQVAGGTQYF

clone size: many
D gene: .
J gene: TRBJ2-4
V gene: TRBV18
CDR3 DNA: TGTGCCAGCTCACCAGCGCAGAACTTAGCCAAAAACATTCAGTACTTC
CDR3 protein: CASSPAQNLAKNIQYF

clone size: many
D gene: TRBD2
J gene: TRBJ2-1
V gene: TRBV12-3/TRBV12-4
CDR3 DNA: TGTGCCAGCAGCGCGACTAGCGGTTACAATGAGCAGTTCTTC
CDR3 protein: CASSATSGYNEQFF

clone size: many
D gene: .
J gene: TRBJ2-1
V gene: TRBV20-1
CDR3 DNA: TGCAGTGCTACTGCTAGCGAGATCTACAATGAGCAGTTCTTC
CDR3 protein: CSATASEIYNEQFF

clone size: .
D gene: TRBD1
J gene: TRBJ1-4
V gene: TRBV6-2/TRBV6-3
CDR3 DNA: TGTGCCAGCAGCCGGCTCTCGACAGGGGGCCGTGAAAAACTGTTTTTT
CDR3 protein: CASSRLSTGGREKLFF

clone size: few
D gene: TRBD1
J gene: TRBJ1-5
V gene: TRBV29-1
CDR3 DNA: TGCAGCGTTGAGGTGGGGCCAGGGGGTAATCAGCCCCAGCATTTT
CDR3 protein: CSVEVGPGGNQPQHF

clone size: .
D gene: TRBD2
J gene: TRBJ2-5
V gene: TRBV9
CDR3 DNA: TGTGCCAGCAGCGTAGGTACTAGCGAACAAGAGACCCAGTACTTC
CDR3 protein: CASSVGTSEQETQYF

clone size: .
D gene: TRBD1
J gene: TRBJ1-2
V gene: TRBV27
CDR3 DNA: TGTGCCAGCAGTTTATCCAGAGGGGAAGGGGGCAACTATGGCTACACCTTC
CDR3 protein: CASSLSRGEGGNYGYTF

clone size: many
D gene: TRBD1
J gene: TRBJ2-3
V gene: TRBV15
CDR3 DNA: TGTGCCACCAGCGAGGACAGGGACACAGATACGCAGTATTTT
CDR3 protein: CATSEDRDTDTQYF

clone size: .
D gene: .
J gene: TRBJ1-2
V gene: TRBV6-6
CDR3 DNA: TGTGCCAGCAGTTACTCGGAGGTCGAGAACTATGGCTACACCTTC
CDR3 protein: CASSYSEVENYGYTF